A single sample gave rise to the 8 T cell receptor beta chains below, sequenced in a study of human T cells and chemical hapten exposure. Specified time point: pre-sensitization, week 0. Treatment: therapeutic diphenylcyclopropenone sensitization with weekly scalp DPC. Total RNA was isolated from unfractionated whole blood. TCRdb analysed the RACE reads with MiXCR anew, one entry per CDR3 protein. The sample carries about 52,000 distinct CDR3 sequences, 8.5% to 10% recorded once. Sequenced here: whole blood, sampled in connection with sensitization to the hapten diphenylcyclopropenone (DPC). The receptors stem from a woman in her 30s with alopecia areata. Some clones in this sample may be carry-over from other donors' samples.

There are many counts of this clonotype. The rearrangement links TRBV9 to TRBJ2-7; tentative D call: TRBD2 (6 bases). The CDR3 sequence is 14 residues long. Germline V gene sequence: CDR1 SGDLS, CDR2 YYNGEE. V was clipped by 0 bases and J by 4 bases, with 11 bases between them. CDR3 region: CASSVGGGRYEQYF. Written as DNA, the CDR3 is TGTGCCAGCAGCGTAGGCGGAGGGAGGTACGAGCAGTACTTC.

The table lists this clonotype with many counts. This chain uses TRBV6-1 with TRBJ2-6; D call uncertain. Trimming removed 8 bases at V and 5 bases at J, with 13 bases between. The CDR3 sequence is 14 residues long. Germline CDR1 and CDR2: MNHNS and SASEGT. The CDR3 spells CASLTPSRANVLTF. The CDR3 nucleotides read TGTGCCAGCCTTACACCTTCTAGGGCCAACGTCCTGACTTTC.

This clonotype was seen more than once but under ten times. The rearrangement links TRBV20-1 to TRBJ2-3, with TRBD2 identical over 8 bases. Germline assignment: CDR1 DFQATT and CDR2 SNEGSKA (reference sequence). The CDR3 has 14 residues. The ends lost 3 bases at V and 1 base at J; junction bases unmatched: 3. This CDR3 is CSASAGGGTDTQYF. CDR3 bases: TGCAGTGCTAGCGCCGGGGGGGGCACAGATACGCAGTATTTT.

This clonotype showed up just a few times. This chain links TRBV12-3 or TRBV12-4 with TRBJ2-5, with D tentatively TRBD1 or TRBD2 (5 bases each). V was clipped by 6 bases and J by 7 bases, with 18 bases between them. This CDR3 has 14 residues. DNA of the CDR3: TGTGCCAGCAGGACGACAGAGCCTGCGGGGACCCAGTACTTC. This encodes CASRTTEPAGTQYF.

Concerning this clonotype itself: Possible read error: a much larger clone is one base away. Since no conserved phenylalanine or tryptophan closes the CDR3, a read error is the likely cause. The CDR3 here is CATSRDLLVRITGELFL. Written as DNA, the CDR3 is TGTGCCACCAGCAGAGATCTCCTCGTACGAATCACCGGGGAGCTGTTTCTT. The rearrangement links TRBV15 to TRBJ2-2, with D unclear. The CDR3 contains 17 residues. V was clipped by 0 bases and J by 4 bases, with 15 bases between them. CDR1 and CDR2 (germline): LNHNV, YYDKDF (reference sequence).

This clonotype was recorded a few times. The gene calls are TRBV5-1 and TRBJ2-5; D is ambiguous. Germline V gene data show CDR1 as SGHRS and CDR2 as YFSETQ. V lost 0 bases and J 2 bases, leaving 14 bases between the germline ends. This CDR3 is 16 amino acids long. CDR3 residues: CASSLAGSTDQETQYF. CDR3 nucleotide sequence: TGCGCCAGCAGCTTGGCCGGGTCAACGGATCAAGAGACCCAGTACTTC. Filled out from reference TRBV5-1 and TRBJ2-5, the complete variable domain reads KAGVTQTPRYLIKTRGQQVTLSCSPISGHRSVSWYQQTPGQGLQFLFEYFSETQRNKGNFPGRFSGRQFSNSRSEMNVSTLELGDSALYLCASSLAGSTDQETQYFGPGTRLLVL.

This clonotype has a count of ten or more. This chain links TRBV2 with TRBJ2-4; D not certain. CDR1 and CDR2 from the germline V gene are SNHLY and FYNNEI. This CDR3 has 15 residues. The ends were cut back, 3 bases at V and 0 bases at J, with 9 bases in the middle. CDR3 loop: CASSDTLIAKNIQYF. The CDR3 DNA reads TGTGCCAGCAGTGATACCCTCATAGCCAAAAACATTCAGTACTTC.

Concerning this clonotype: At one end the junction does not follow the germline gene, possibly because of a read error. V is TRBV12-3 or TRBV12-4 and J is TRBJ1-2, with 7 bases lining up with TRBD1. The CDR3 runs to 14 residues. The CDR3 DNA reads as TGTGCCAGCAGTCTAGGACAGGTTGAAGCTGGCTACAACTTC. This encodes CASSLGQVEAGYNF.